This T cell receptor beta chain was sequenced in a study of monozygotic twins with inflammatory bowel disease. The CDR3 has 14 amino acids. Of note for this clonotype: What it binds is unknown.

Study conclusions and caveats: Distinction of different T cell subtypes was not possible.

The UMIs contained a 6-nucleotide sample barcode. They were added by template switching during cDNA synthesis. Two nested PCRs, about 17 and 10 cycles, amplified TCRalpha and TCRbeta cDNA. Each CDR3 protein gets one entry in TCRdb, which reprocessed the 5' RACE reads and gives no DNA. Its listing shows around 220,000 distinct CDR3 sequences. The chain carries TRBV12-3 or TRBV12-4 and TRBJ2-1; TCRdb's D gene call, TRBD2, goes unchecked for lack of DNA. Sequencing was done on a sample of blood. The sequence derives from a human donor with ulcerative colitis or Crohn's disease, or a healthy co-twin of an affected twin (not recorded which). The CDR3: CASSFGRDGYEQFF.